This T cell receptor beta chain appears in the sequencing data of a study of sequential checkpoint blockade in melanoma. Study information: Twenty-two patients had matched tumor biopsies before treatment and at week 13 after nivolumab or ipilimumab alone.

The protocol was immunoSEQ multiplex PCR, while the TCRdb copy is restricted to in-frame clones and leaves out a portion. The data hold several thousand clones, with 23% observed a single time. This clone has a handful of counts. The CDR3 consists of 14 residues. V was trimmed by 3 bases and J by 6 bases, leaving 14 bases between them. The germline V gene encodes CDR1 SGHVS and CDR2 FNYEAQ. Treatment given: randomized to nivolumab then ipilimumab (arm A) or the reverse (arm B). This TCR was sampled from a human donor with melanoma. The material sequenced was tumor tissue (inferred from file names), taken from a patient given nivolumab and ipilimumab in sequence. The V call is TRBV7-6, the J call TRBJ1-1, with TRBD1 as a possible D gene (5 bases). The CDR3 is CASSFTAGDAEAFF. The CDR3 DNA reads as TGTGCCAGCAGCTTCACCGCCGGGGACGCTGAAGCTTTCTTT.